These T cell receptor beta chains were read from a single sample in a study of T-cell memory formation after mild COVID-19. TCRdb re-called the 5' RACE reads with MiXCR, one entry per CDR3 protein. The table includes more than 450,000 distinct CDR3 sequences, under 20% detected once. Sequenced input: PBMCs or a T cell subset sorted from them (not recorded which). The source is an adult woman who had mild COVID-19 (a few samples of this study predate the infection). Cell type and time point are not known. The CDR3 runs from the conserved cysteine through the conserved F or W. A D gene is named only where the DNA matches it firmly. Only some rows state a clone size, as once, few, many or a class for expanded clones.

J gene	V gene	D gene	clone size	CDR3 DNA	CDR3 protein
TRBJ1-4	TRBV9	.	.	TGTGCCAGCAGCGTAGGGCCAGGGTTGGTCACTAATGAAAAACTGTTTTTT	CASSVGPGLVTNEKLFF
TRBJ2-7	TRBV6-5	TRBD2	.	TGTGCCAGCAGTTACTTCGGGGGGGACGAGCAGTACTTC	CASSYFGGDEQYF
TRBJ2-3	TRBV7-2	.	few	TGTGCCAGCAGCTTTGGTATCCTGACGGGCACAGATACGCAGTATTTT	CASSFGILTGTDTQYF
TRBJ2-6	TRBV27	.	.	TGTGCCAGCAGTTCAAACTCTGGGGCCAACGTCCTGACTTTC	CASSSNSGANVLTF
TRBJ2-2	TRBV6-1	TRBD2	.	TGTGCCAGCAGAACGGGGGGGGCAGCCGGGGAGCTGTTTTTT	CASRTGGAAGELFF
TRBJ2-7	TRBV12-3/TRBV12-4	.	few	TGTGCCAGCAGTTTAGACACAGGAAGAAACGAGCAGTACTTC	CASSLDTGRNEQYF
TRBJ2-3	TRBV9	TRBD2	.	TGTGCCAGCAGCGTACAGGGCGCGGGGGCAGATACGCAGTATTTT	CASSVQGAGADTQYF
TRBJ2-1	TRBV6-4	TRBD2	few	TGTGCCAGCAGTCTCCTTGGACTAGCGGGGGGAAGTGAGCAGTTCTTC	CASSLLGLAGGSEQFF
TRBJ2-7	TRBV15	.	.	TGTGCCACCAGCTCCTCAGCTAGGGACGAGCAGTACTTC	CATSSSARDEQYF
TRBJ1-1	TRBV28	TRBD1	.	TGTGCCAGCAGTACAAGACAGGGATCGAACACTGAAGCTTTCTTT	CASSTRQGSNTEAFF
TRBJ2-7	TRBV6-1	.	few	TGTGCCAGCAGTGAAGCAGGGTTCGGGTCCTACGAGCAGTACTTC	CASSEAGFGSYEQYF
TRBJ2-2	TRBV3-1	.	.	TGTGCCAGCAGCCAAACCTACCGATACACCGGGGAGCTGTTTTTT	CASSQTYRYTGELFF
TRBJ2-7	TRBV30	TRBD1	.	TGTGCCTGGAGTTCAGGACAGGGTCGCGACGAGCAGTACTTC	CAWSSGQGRDEQYF
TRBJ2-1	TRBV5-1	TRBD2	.	TGCGCCAGCAGCGGAATAGCGGGGGCCAACTCCTACAATGAGCAGTTCTTC	CASSGIAGANSYNEQFF
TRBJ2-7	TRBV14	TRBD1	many	TGTGCCAGCAGCCCCGCCGGGACAGCTAGCGAGCAGTACTTC	CASSPAGTASEQYF
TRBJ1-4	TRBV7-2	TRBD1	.	TGTGCCAGCAGCCCCGACCGGGACAGGGTGGGTGAAAAACTGTTTTTT	CASSPDRDRVGEKLFF
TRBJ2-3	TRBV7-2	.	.	TGTGCCAGCAGTCTAGGGACCGTAGATACGCAGTATTTT	CASSLGTVDTQYF
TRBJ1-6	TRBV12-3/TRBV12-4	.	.	TGTGCCAGCACCCTGGGGGGCTCCTATAATTCACCCCTCCACTTT	CASTLGGSYNSPLHF
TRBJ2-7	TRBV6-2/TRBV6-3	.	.	TGTGCCAGCAGTCCTCCGGGACGAATCTACGAGCAGTACTTC	CASSPPGRIYEQYF
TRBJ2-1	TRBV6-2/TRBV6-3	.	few	TGTGCCAGCAGTTTCGGGGGAGCGACTCCGCAGTTCTTC	CASSFGGATPQFF
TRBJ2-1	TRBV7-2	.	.	TGTGCCAGCGCCGGGACTGGCTTCGTTGAGCAGTTCTTC	CASAGTGFVEQFF
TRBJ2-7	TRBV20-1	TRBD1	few	TGCAGTGCTAGAGACCAGACCGGGACAGATGCGAAGCAGTACTTC	CSARDQTGTDAKQYF
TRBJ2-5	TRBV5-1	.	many	TGCGCCAGCAGCGCCAGGGAGACCCAGTACTTC	CASSARETQYF
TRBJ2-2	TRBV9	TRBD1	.	TGTGCCAGCAGATCCAGACAGGGAAGTAACACCGGGGAGCTGTTTTTT	CASRSRQGSNTGELFF
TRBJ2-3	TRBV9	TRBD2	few	TGTGCCAGCAGTTTTAGCTCTAGCGGGTCTCCTAGCACAGATACGCAGTATTTT	CASSFSSSGSPSTDTQYF
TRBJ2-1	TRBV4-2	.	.	TGTGCCAGCAGCCAAGATGGAGGGGGCCGTAATAATGAGCAGTTCTTC	CASSQDGGGRNNEQFF
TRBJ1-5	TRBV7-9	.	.	TGTGCCAGCAGCCCACAAGATCAGCCCCAGCATTTT	CASSPQDQPQHF
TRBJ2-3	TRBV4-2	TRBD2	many	TGTGCCAGCAGTCGCGGGACTAGCGTACCTAGCACAGATACGCAGTATTTT	CASSRGTSVPSTDTQYF
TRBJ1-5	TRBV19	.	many	TGTGCCAGTAGTATAGGTAATCAGCCCCAGCATTTT	CASSIGNQPQHF
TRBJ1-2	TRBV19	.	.	TGTGCCAGTAGTGTCCAGAACTATGGCTACACCTTC	CASSVQNYGYTF
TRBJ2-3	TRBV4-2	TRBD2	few	TGTGCCAGCAGCCAGAAAGCGGGGGAGCGCACAGATACGCAGTATTTT	CASSQKAGERTDTQYF
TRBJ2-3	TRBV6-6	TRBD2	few	TGTGCCAGCAGTTCAATTCGGCTAGCGGGAGGCGAGGGAGATACGCAGTATTTT	CASSSIRLAGGEGDTQYF
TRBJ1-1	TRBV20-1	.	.	TGCAGTGGGAGAGGGAACACTGAAGCTTTCTTT	CSGRGNTEAFF
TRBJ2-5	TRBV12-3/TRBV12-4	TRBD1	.	TGTGCCAGCAGTTTAACAGGGGGCTTAAGGGAGACCCAGTACTTC	CASSLTGGLRETQYF
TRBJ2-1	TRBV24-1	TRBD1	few	TGTGCCACCAGTGATTTAGGTGGGACAGGGGAACGGCGGCAGTTCTTC	CATSDLGGTGERRQFF
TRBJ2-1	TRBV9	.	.	TGTGCCAGCAGCGTAGCCCCGGTGGAAGTCTCCTACAATGAGCAGTTCTTC	CASSVAPVEVSYNEQFF
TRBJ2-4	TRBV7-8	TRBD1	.	TGTGCCAGCAGCCCACAAACAGGGGGCCTAGCCAAAAACATTCAGTACTTC	CASSPQTGGLAKNIQYF
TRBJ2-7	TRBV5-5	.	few	TGTGCCAGCAGCACCGAGGCCTACGAGCAGTACTTC	CASSTEAYEQYF
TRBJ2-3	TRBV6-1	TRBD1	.	TGTGCCAGCAGTTGGACAGGTTCTAGCACAGATACGCAGTATTTT	CASSWTGSSTDTQYF
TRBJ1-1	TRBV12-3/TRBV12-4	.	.	TGTGCCAGCAGCCAACCCAGCTGGAACACTGAAGCTTTCTTT	CASSQPSWNTEAFF
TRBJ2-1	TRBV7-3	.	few	TGTGCCAGCAGCCCCGGGGGCAGGACCTACAATGAGCAGTTCTTC	CASSPGGRTYNEQFF
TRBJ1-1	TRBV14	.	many	TGTGCCAGCAGCCAAGTAACAGAGAACACTGAAGCTTTCTTT	CASSQVTENTEAFF
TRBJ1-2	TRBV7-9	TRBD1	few	TGTGCCAGCAGCTTATCGTCGACAGGGGGCCTCAACGAGTATGGCTACACCTTC	CASSLSSTGGLNEYGYTF
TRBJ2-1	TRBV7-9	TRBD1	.	TGTGCCAGCAGCTCCCGGGACAGGGGGCTTAATGAGCAGTTCTTC	CASSSRDRGLNEQFF
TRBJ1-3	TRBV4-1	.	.	TGCGCCAGCAGCCAAAGACAGATACTTACCTCTGGAAACACCATATATTTT	CASSQRQILTSGNTIYF
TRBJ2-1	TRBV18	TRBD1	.	TGTGCCAGCTCACCACCTGGGACAGGGGAGGGGAATGAGCAGTTCTTC	CASSPPGTGEGNEQFF
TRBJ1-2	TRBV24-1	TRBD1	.	TGTGCCACCAGCGGCCGGAACAGGGGCAACTATGGCTACACCTTC	CATSGRNRGNYGYTF
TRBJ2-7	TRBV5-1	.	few	TGCGCCAGCAGCTTTGGAGGGACGGACGAGCAGTACTTC	CASSFGGTDEQYF
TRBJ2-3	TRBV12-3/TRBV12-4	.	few	TGTGCCAGCAGTTTTGGAGGGCTTGACACAGATACGCAGTATTTT	CASSFGGLDTDTQYF
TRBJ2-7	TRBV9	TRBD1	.	TGTGCCAGCAGCGTCTTGGGACAGTCCACCTACGAGCAGTACTTC	CASSVLGQSTYEQYF
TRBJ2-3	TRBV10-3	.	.	TGTGCCATCAGTGAGAACGTCGGGAAGGGCACAGATACGCAGTATTTT	CAISENVGKGTDTQYF
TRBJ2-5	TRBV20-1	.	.	TGCAGTGGAGCTTGGGGGAATATGGAGACCCAGTACTTC	CSGAWGNMETQYF